Below, 15 T cell receptor beta chains from the same sample are listed, as sequenced in a study of beta chain features in type 1 diabetes. Of the isolated RNA, all was reverse transcribed, and so the sequenced material was expressed TCRB transcripts. The assay was immunoSEQ multiplex PCR, and TCRdb's table has in-frame clones only and misses some. The table shows 360,000 or so clones, with around a fifth occurring only once. Sequencing input: naive CD4+ T cells from blood. The receptors come from a young woman in good health.

The CDR3 spells CASSQGTGINEQYF. The CDR3 DNA is TGCGCCAGCAGCCAAGGGACAGGGATAAACGAGCAGTACTTC. This sequence joins TRBV4-3 and TRBJ2-7; 8 nucleotides line up with TRBD1. This CDR3 has 14 amino acids. Per the germline V gene, CDR1 is LGHNA and CDR2 is YSLEER. Germline trimming cut 1 base from V and 5 bases from J; bases unmatched to any gene: 4.

The chain joins TRBV29-1 to TRBJ1-1, with D hard to call. Germline loops: CDR1 SQVTM, CDR2 ANQGSEA. With 3 bases removed from V and 3 bases from J, the gap between germline ends came to 8 bases. There are 12 residues in the CDR3. CDR3 in amino acids: CSVEFGDTEAFF. The CDR3, as DNA: TGCAGCGTTGAGTTTGGAGACACTGAAGCTTTCTTT. Full variable domain (rest looked up from reference TRBV29-1 and TRBJ1-1): SAVISQKPSRDICQRGTSLTIQCQVDSQVTMMFWYRQQPGQSLTLIATANQGSEATYESGFVIDKFPISRPNLTFSTLTVSNMSPEDSSIYLCSVEFGDTEAFFGQGTRLTVV.

This chain links TRBV5-1 with TRBJ2-2; D is ambiguous. The V end lost 6 bases, the J end lost 5 bases, and 8 bases lay between the germline ends. The germline V gene encodes CDR1 SGHRS and CDR2 YFSETQ. The CDR3 covers 12 residues. The CDR3 nucleotides are TGCGCCAGCAACCTCGGGACCGGGGAGCTGTTTTTT. Its translation is CASNLGTGELFF.

This clone was recorded a few times. This chain links TRBV4-1 with TRBJ1-1; D perhaps matches TRBD1 (5 bases). The CDR3 has 16 residues. Germline CDR1 MGHRA, CDR2 YSYEKL. The V end was cut by 0 bases, the J end by 1 base, with 12 bases between. The CDR3: CASSQDRWTPNTEAFF. In DNA, the CDR3 is TGCGCCAGCAGCCAAGATCGGTGGACACCGAACACTGAAGCTTTCTTT.

With respect to this clone: Other DNA sequences in this specimen translate into the identical CDR3. The J gene is TRBJ2-7, the V gene TRBV7-9; 7 nucleotides match TRBD1. Per germline, CDR1 SEHNR and CDR2 FQNEAQ (reference sequence). The CDR3 length is 15 residues. After removal of 1 base from V and 0 bases from J, the junction contained 3 bases not matched to a gene. In DNA, the CDR3 is TGTGCCAGCAGCTTAGGACAGGGAATCTCCTACGAGCAGTACTTC. It yields the protein CASSLGQGISYEQYF.

As concerns this clone: Other DNA sequences in the sample encode the same CDR3. The chain employs TRBV2 and TRBJ2-5, with TRBD2 matching 7 bases. This CDR3 has 12 amino acids. The germline CDR1 and CDR2 sequences are SNHLY and FYNNEI. The V and J ends lost 6 bases and 2 bases, in that order; junction bases with no gene match: 0. The DNA for the CDR3 is TGTGCCAGCAGGCGGGGGCAAGAGACCCAGTACTTC. Amino acids: CASRRGQETQYF.

J is TRBJ2-3 and V is TRBV30, with TRBD1 matching 10 bases. The CDR3 consists of 14 residues. The J segment lost 7 bases and the V segment lost 2 bases, leaving 6 bases of the junction unmatched. Per the germline V gene, CDR1 is GTSNPN and CDR2 is SVGIG (reference sequence). The CDR3 sequence is CAWSPRDRGYTQYF. In nucleotides, the CDR3 is TGTGCCTGGAGTCCCCGGGACAGGGGATATACGCAGTATTTT.

V and J are TRBV5-4 and TRBJ2-5, with a weak D call TRBD1 (6 bases). V lost 0 bases, J lost 1 base, and 7 bases lay in between. CDR1 and CDR2 from the germline V gene are SGHNT and YYREEE (reference sequence). This CDR3 is 14 amino acids long. The CDR3, as DNA: TGTGCCAGCAGCTTGGTGGGGGCCCAAGAGACCCAGTACTTC. Translated: CASSLVGAQETQYF.

This clone was counted between two and nine times. The rearrangement joins TRBV4-1 to TRBJ2-2; 11 positions agree with TRBD2. Germline V gives CDR1 MGHRA, CDR2 YSYEKL. The CDR3 totals 17 residues. V trimming: 3 bases; J trimming: 2 bases; junction bases outside the gene matches: 5. The CDR3 DNA reads TGCGCCAGCAGCCAGGGGACTAGCGGATCCAACACCGGGGAGCTGTTTTTT. This translates into CASSQGTSGSNTGELFF.

The chain combines TRBV6-5 with TRBJ2-5; TRBD1 agrees at 12 bases. CDR3 length: 14 amino acids. Germline V CDR1 and CDR2: MNHEY, SVGAGI. With 6 bases clipped from V and 13 bases from J, the junction kept 12 bases outside the gene matches. In DNA form, the CDR3 reads TGTGCCAGCAGACCGACCGGGACAGGGGGCGCCCGGTACTTC. It encodes CASRPTGTGGARYF.

With respect to this clone: Other DNA variants within this sample encode the same CDR3. The chain uses TRBV20-1 and TRBJ1-1; D gene ambiguous. The V gene's germline CDR1 is DFQATT and CDR2 SNEGSKA (reference sequence). The V gene lost 6 bases and the J gene lost 5 bases, with 7 bases spanning the gap. The CDR3 totals 10 residues. CDR3 nucleotide sequence: TGCAGTGCAAGGAGGACTGAAGCTTTCTTT. Translating it yields CSARRTEAFF.

V usage is TRBV7-9 and J usage is TRBJ2-7, with a tentative D call TRBD2 (8 bases). The germline gives CDR1 SEHNR, CDR2 FQNEAQ (reference sequence). Trimming cost V 4 bases and J 0 bases, with 16 bases left between them. This CDR3 has 16 amino acids. CDR3 region: CASSSAGGQTSYEQYF. The CDR3 DNA sequence: TGTGCCAGCAGCTCGGCGGGGGGACAGACCTCCTACGAGCAGTACTTC.

The chain couples TRBV29-1 to TRBJ2-5; TRBD2 is a possible D gene (7 bases). The CDR3 contains 14 residues. V was cut by 6 bases and J by 1 base, with 15 bases left in between. CDR1 is SQVTM, CDR2 ANQGSEA, per germline. The CDR3 loop is CSVNGGGGQETQYF. CDR3 nucleotide sequence: TGCAGCGTAAACGGGGGCGGGGGCCAAGAGACCCAGTACTTC.

The rearrangement links TRBV5-8 to TRBJ2-1; 14 bases are shared with TRBD2. The CDR3 runs 16 residues. In germline, CDR1 is SGHTS, CDR2 YDEGEE. The V gene end was trimmed by 0 bases and the J gene end by 8 bases; junction bases not matched to a gene: 4. The CDR3 DNA sequence: TGTGCCAGCAGCTTGGGCGGACTAGCGGGGGGCGATGAGCAGTTCTTC. Its translation is CASSLGGLAGGDEQFF.

The rearrangement uses TRBV23-1 and TRBJ2-2, with a tentative D call TRBD1 (7 bases). TRBV23-1 is an open reading frame, and its role is uncertain. Trimming removed 0 bases from V and 5 bases from J, with 16 bases in between. This CDR3 has 17 residues. The CDR3 is CASSQSLETGRTGELFF. The CDR3 coding sequence is TGCGCCAGCAGTCAATCTCTGGAGACAGGGAGGACCGGGGAGCTGTTTTTT.